What follows are 18 T cell receptor beta chains derived from one specimen sequenced in a study of T cell repertoires in cytomegalovirus infection. TCRdb reprocessed the reads with MiXCR, giving one entry per CDR3 protein. Of some 800,000 distinct CDR3 sequences in the sample, approximately 32% were seen once. No antigen has been assigned to these receptors. The source material was cultured CD8+ T cells from PBMCs, sampled from culture after CMV antigen stimulation. The source of these receptors is a human donor in good health (CMV status not recorded). Some clones in this sample may be carry-over from other donors' samples.

This clonotype was seen a few times. This chain connects TRBV6-1 to TRBJ2-7; no firm D call. Deletions cut 2 bases from V and 3 bases from J, with 8 bases between. This CDR3 comprises 13 residues. Germline loops: CDR1 MNHNS, CDR2 SASEGT. CDR3 nucleotide sequence: TGTGCCAGCAGTGAATTTCTCGACTACGAGCAGTACGTC. Its translation is CASSEFLDYEQYV.

This clonotype was seen a handful of times. This chain links TRBV4-3 with TRBJ1-6, with D unresolved. Germline CDR1 is LGHNA and CDR2 is YSLEER. The V and J ends lost 0 bases and 5 bases respectively, with 5 bases between them. The CDR3 covers 14 residues. Here the CDR3 reads CASSQDENNSPLHF. Here the CDR3 DNA reads TGCGCCAGCAGCCAAGACGAAAATAATTCACCCCTCCACTTT.

This clonotype has only a few counts. The J gene is TRBJ2-3, the V gene TRBV5-6; the D call may be TRBD1 or TRBD2 (5 bases each). In germline, CDR1 is SGHDT, CDR2 YYEEEE. This CDR3 is built from 16 residues. The V end was cut by 2 bases, the J end by 4 bases, with 17 bases between. The CDR3 reads CASSFRTDGDADTQYF. CDR3 bases: TGTGCCAGCAGCTTCCGGACGGACGGGGACGCAGATACGCAGTATTTT.

The J gene is TRBJ1-1, the V gene TRBV27, with D maybe TRBD1 (6 bases). Between the trimmed V and J ends, which lost 5 bases and 0 bases, there was a span of 25 bases. Germline CDR1 is MNHEY and CDR2 is SMNVEV (reference sequence). CDR3 size: 19 residues. CDR3 amino acids: CASSPGGKLWEFMNTEAFF. For the CDR3, the DNA is TGTGCCAGCAGTCCTGGGGGCAAATTGTGGGAATTCATGAACACTGAAGCTTTCTTT.

There are a few counts of this clonotype. The chain links TRBV7-6 to TRBJ2-1; D remains unclear. The CDR3 runs 13 residues. Trimming pared 0 bases from V and 10 bases from J, leaving 10 bases between. From germline, CDR1 is SGHVS and CDR2 FNYEAQ. The CDR3 nucleotides read TGTGCCAGCAGCTTAGCGGACGTAGGAGAGCAGTTCTTC. As protein: CASSLADVGEQFF.

As to this clonotype: A much larger clone lies one base from this, so it may be a read error. The chain links TRBV7-9 to TRBJ1-2, with unresolved D. This CDR3 has 15 residues. Per the germline V gene, CDR1 is SEHNR and CDR2 is FQNEAQ (reference sequence). The DNA of the CDR3 is TGTGCCAGCAGCTTATCGAAAGCAGCTAACTATGACTACACCTTC. Translated: CASSLSKAANYDYTF. Based on the CDR3 plus reference TRBV7-9 and TRBJ1-2, the full variable domain is DTGVSQNPRHKITKRGQNVTFRCDPISEHNRLYWYRQTLGQGPEFLTYFQNEAQLEKSRLLSDRFSAERPKGSFSTLEIQRTEQGDSAMYLCASSLSKAANYDYTFGSGTRLTVV.

This clonotype has only a few counts. This rearrangement joins TRBV4-1 to TRBJ2-1; unclear D gene. Trimming took off 1 base at V and 8 bases at J, with 18 bases between the two ends. Germline values: CDR1 MGHRA, CDR2 YSYEKL. The CDR3 has 16 residues. CDR3 sequence reads: CASSQVTGRGLDEQFF. The CDR3 DNA reads TGCGCCAGCAGCCAAGTCACTGGCAGAGGTCTCGATGAGCAGTTCTTC.

This clonotype was seen ten or more times. The rearrangement uses TRBV7-2 and TRBJ1-4, with TRBD1 matching 7 bases. The V and J ends lost 3 bases and 4 bases, in that order; junction bases with no gene match: 5. This CDR3 is built from 15 residues. The germline gives CDR1 SGHTA, CDR2 FQGNSA. In DNA, the CDR3 is TGTGCCAGCAGCTTCCGGGACAGCAATAATGAAAAACTGTTTTTT. Protein: CASSFRDSNNEKLFF.

A note on this clonotype: At one boundary the junction diverges from the germline segment, which might be a read error. This chain connects TRBV10-3 to TRBJ1-4, with D hard to call. Germline V gene sequence: CDR1 ENHRY, CDR2 SYGVKD. The CDR3 contains 14 residues. CDR3 region: CVISELGPNEKLFF. The CDR3 DNA is TGTGTCATCAGTGAACTCGGACCTAATGAAAAACTGTTTTTT.

Concerning this clonotype: One base away lies a much larger clone, so this may be a sequencing read error. The chain couples TRBV7-9 to TRBJ2-6, with D perhaps TRBD1 (6 bases). The CDR3 spans 19 residues. In germline, CDR1 is SEHNR, CDR2 FQNEAQ (reference sequence). Trimming removed 4 bases from V and 4 bases from J, with 23 bases in between. The CDR3 DNA sequence: TGTGCCAGCAGCTCCAAGGAGGAACTGGGGGCATCAGGGGCCAACGTCCTGACTTTC. Translation gives CASSSKEELGASGANVLTF.

This clonotype was seen more than once but under ten times. The rearrangement links TRBV27 to TRBJ2-5, with 8 positions matching TRBD2. Germline values: CDR1 MNHEY, CDR2 SMNVEV (reference sequence). The CDR3 is 16 amino acids. After removal of 3 bases from V and 3 bases from J, the junction contained 9 bases not matched to a gene. The CDR3 protein is CASSLAPRGAEETQYF. In DNA, the CDR3 is TGTGCCAGCAGTTTGGCCCCGCGGGGGGCCGAAGAGACCCAGTACTTC.

The chain links TRBV12-3 or TRBV12-4 to TRBJ1-2, with D maybe TRBD1 (5 bases). The CDR3 covers 13 residues. Trimming removed 5 bases at V and 0 bases at J, with 7 bases between. CDR3 region: CASSVTANYGYTF. In DNA, the CDR3 is TGTGCCAGCAGTGTGACAGCTAACTATGGCTACACCTTC.

This clonotype has more than one count but fewer than ten. This chain connects TRBV7-9 to TRBJ2-7; weak D call: TRBD1 (6 bases). The germline CDR1 and CDR2 sequences are SEHNR and FQNEAQ (reference sequence). This CDR3 spans 13 amino acids. Trimming took off 3 bases at V and 5 bases at J, with 11 bases between the two ends. CDR3 protein: CASSFTGTHEQYV. The CDR3 bases are TGTGCCAGCAGCTTTACGGGGACACACGAGCAGTACGTC.

The chain employs TRBV12-3 or TRBV12-4 and TRBJ1-3; D remains ambiguous. The V end lost 6 bases, the J end lost 4 bases, and 19 bases lay between the germline ends. The CDR3 is made up of 16 amino acids. The chain's CDR3 is CASSFSTSREGNTIYF. DNA of the CDR3: TGTGCCAGCAGCTTTTCGACGTCTCGTGAGGGAAACACCATATATTTT.

V is TRBV6-6 and J is TRBJ2-7; TRBD1 matches 10 bases. V lost 5 bases and J lost 2; bases outside the gene matches: 9. Germline V gene lookup returns CDR1 MNHNY and CDR2 SVGAGI (reference sequence). The CDR3 consists of 16 residues. In DNA form, the CDR3 reads TGTGCCAGCAGTAAAGACAGGGGGCAGGTTACCTACGAGCAGTACGTC. Its translation: CASSKDRGQVTYEQYV.

This clonotype was observed at least ten times. The chain links TRBV18 to TRBJ2-7; no reliable D call. Deletions cut 3 bases from V and 1 base from J, with 7 bases between. CDR1 and CDR2 from the germline V gene are KGHSH and LQKENI. CDR3 size: 13 residues. The CDR3 protein is CASSPGASYEQYV. CDR3 bases: TGTGCCAGCTCACCGGGCGCTTCCTACGAGCAGTACGTC.

The rearrangement links TRBV5-8 to TRBJ2-1, with 10 nucleotides matching TRBD1. The CDR3 is made up of 15 amino acids. Germline V gene lookup returns CDR1 SGHTS and CDR2 YDEGEE. J gave up 7 bases and V 7 bases, and 11 bases lay outside the gene matches. The CDR3 spells CASGPTGGLENEQFF. CDR3 nucleotides: TGTGCCAGCGGACCGACAGGGGGCTTAGAGAATGAGCAGTTCTTC.

A few counts support this clonotype. The chain is built from TRBV6-1 and TRBJ1-2; D is unresolved. The CDR3 covers 12 residues. Trimming stripped 2 bases from V and 3 bases from J, with 4 bases between. From germline, CDR1 is MNHNS and CDR2 SASEGT. This CDR3 reads CASSELHYGYTF. The CDR3 nucleotides are TGTGCCAGCAGTGAATTACACTATGGCTACACCTTC.